This T cell receptor beta chain was sequenced in a study of Tregs in tolerant kidney transplant recipients. Overall study: Recipients received nonmyeloablative bone marrow transplants from related graft donors, with transient mixed chimerism.

CD4+CD25+CD127- Tregs, CD4+CD25- non-Tregs, CD4 and CD8 cells were sorted. Germline V gives CDR1 MNHEY, CDR2 SVGAGI. The CDR3 contains 12 residues. Trimming removed 8 bases from V and 4 bases from J, with 8 bases in between. In the case of this clone: Its matching antigen is unknown.

Repertoires were generated with immunoSEQ multiplex PCR, while TCRdb's copy carries only in-frame clones and drops some. This repertoire shows 62,000 or so clones, approximately 98% found once; its top ten account for 0.3% to 0.4%. The study's findings and limits: For some patients, primers changed over time, blocking nucleotide-level comparison. Few patients were studied, so findings need validation in larger groups.

The chain has TRBV6-5 and TRBJ2-2; D possibly corresponds to TRBD2 (5 bases). The sample here was Tregs from blood, taken before the transplant. The receptor comes from a human donor who received a combined kidney and bone marrow transplant. The CDR3 nucleotides are TGTGCCAGCCGGGATGGCACCGGGGAGCTGTTTTTT. It yields the protein CASRDGTGELFF.